The 13 T cell receptor beta chains in this list originate from one sample, sequenced in a study of shared clonotypes between healthy human individuals. The naive CD8 subset, CD45RO-negative cells positively selected for CCR7, excluded terminally differentiated effector memory CD45RA+ cells. The table came from immunoSEQ multiplex PCR; TCRdb's copy has only in-frame clones and leaves some out. This table has hundreds of thousands of clones, 80% to 95% appearing once. The sequencing input was naive CD8+ T cells sorted from blood. The source of these receptors is a young man in good health.

The chain links TRBV6-5 to TRBJ2-3, with D perhaps assigned TRBD1 or TRBD2 (5 bases each). Trimming took off 8 bases at V and 2 bases at J, with 11 bases between the two ends. Germline CDR1 is MNHEY and CDR2 is SVGAGI. This CDR3 comprises 13 residues. The DNA for the CDR3 is TGTGCCAGCTCTACGGGGCTCACAGATACGCAGTATTTT. This sequence encodes CASSTGLTDTQYF.

The chain links TRBV9 to TRBJ2-1, with D perhaps TRBD2 (6 bases). The CDR3 covers 14 residues. V gave up 4 bases and J gave up 7 bases, with 15 bases separating them. Germline-derived CDR1 and CDR2 are SGDLS and YYNGEE. The CDR3 spells CASSLAGGRNEQFF. The CDR3, as DNA: TGTGCCAGCAGCCTTGCCGGGGGACGTAATGAGCAGTTCTTC.

The rearrangement uses TRBV4-3 and TRBJ2-3; TRBD2 matches at 9 bases. The length of the CDR3 is 20 residues. J was trimmed by 4 bases and V by 1 base; bases with no gene match: 18. Germline CDR1 reads LGHNA; CDR2 reads YSLEER. CDR3 bases: TGCGCCAGCAGCCAAGGGGTTCAGTTGGGCGGGAGGGTTATGGCAGATACGCAGTATTTT. Translation gives CASSQGVQLGGRVMADTQYF.

The rearrangement joins TRBV11-2 to TRBJ1-2; no definite D call. The CDR3 is made up of 17 amino acids. Germline V gene lookup returns CDR1 SGHAT and CDR2 FQNNGV. V lost 4 bases and J 2 bases, leaving 20 bases between the germline ends. DNA for the CDR3: TGTGCCAGCAGCTCCTTTCCTAAGGGTTCGAACAACTATGGCTACACCTTC. Protein sequence: CASSSFPKGSNNYGYTF.

Concerning this clone: Other DNA sequences within the sample encode an identical CDR3. The V and J genes are TRBV19 and TRBJ2-1, with 7 bases aligning to TRBD2. CDR3 length equals 15 residues. The V gene's germline CDR1 is LNHDA and CDR2 SQIVND (reference sequence). V was pared by 3 bases and J by 1 base, with 3 bases of the junction left unmatched. The CDR3 reads CASSIGLGSYNEQFF. The CDR3 DNA reads as TGTGCCAGTAGTATCGGACTAGGTTCCTACAATGAGCAGTTCTTC.

The chain couples TRBV19 to TRBJ2-1; D remains ambiguous. Germline-derived CDR1 and CDR2 are LNHDA and SQIVND (reference sequence). This CDR3 region has 15 residues. V lost 4 bases and J lost 10, with 20 bases in between. The CDR3 region is CASSNPQSNYGEQFF. DNA of the CDR3: TGTGCCAGTAGTAATCCACAGTCCAATTATGGGGAGCAGTTCTTC.

The V and J genes are TRBV14 and TRBJ2-7, with D maybe TRBD2 (6 bases). This CDR3 contains 13 residues. Germline CDR1 reads SGHDN; CDR2 reads FVKESK. V lost 1 base to trimming and J lost 7 bases, with 11 bases between them. DNA of the CDR3: TGTGCCAGCAGCCAAGTAACTGGGGGGGAGCAGTACTTC. Translating gives CASSQVTGGEQYF.

In DNA, the CDR3 is TGTGCCAGCAGTTTGACTAGCTACCACGAGCAGTACTTC. The encoded protein is CASSLTSYHEQYF. The chain recombines TRBV27 with TRBJ2-7; TRBD2 aligns across 7 bases. Trimming cost V 3 bases and J 5 bases; bases outside gene matches: 4. The germline V gene encodes CDR1 MNHEY and CDR2 SMNVEV (reference sequence). The CDR3 contains 13 residues.

V and J are TRBV27 and TRBJ2-1; D is ambiguous. There are 14 residues in the CDR3. V was shortened by 6 bases and J by 7 bases, with 16 bases between the two germline ends. Germline CDR1 and CDR2: MNHEY and SMNVEV (reference sequence). The CDR3 DNA is TGTGCCAGCAGCCTAGGGTCCCCTGTAAATGAGCAGTTCTTC. This sequence encodes CASSLGSPVNEQFF.

The chain uses TRBV27 and TRBJ2-7; perhaps D is TRBD1 or TRBD2 (5 bases each). The CDR3 totals 16 residues. The V end lost 0 bases, the J end lost 0 bases, and 12 bases lay between the germline ends. Germline V CDR1 and CDR2: MNHEY, SMNVEV (reference sequence). The CDR3 is CASSLSGTASSYEQYF. CDR3 nucleotides: TGTGCCAGCAGTTTATCGGGGACCGCTAGCTCCTACGAGCAGTACTTC.

This clone was counted a single time. This chain connects TRBV10-2 to TRBJ2-7; TRBD2 aligns across 9 bases. Trimming at V came to 8 bases and at J to 6 bases, leaving 8 bases not matched to a gene. Germline-derived CDR1 and CDR2 are WSHSY and SAAADI. CDR3 length: 13 amino acids. The CDR3 here is CASWGTSSGEQYF. DNA of the CDR3: TGCGCCAGCTGGGGGACTAGCTCTGGCGAGCAGTACTTC.

The gene calls are TRBV5-4 and TRBJ2-7; possibly TRBD1 for D (5 bases). CDR3 length: 12 residues. Per germline, CDR1 SGHNT and CDR2 YYREEE (reference sequence). V dropped 0 bases and J dropped 7 bases, with 8 bases sitting between them. The CDR3 is CASSLAGIEQYF. The CDR3 DNA sequence: TGTGCCAGCAGCTTGGCAGGGATTGAGCAGTACTTC.

V and J are TRBV19 and TRBJ2-4; TRBD1 agrees at 7 bases. V gave up 1 base and J gave up 8 bases; unmatched junction bases: 5. The V gene's germline CDR1 is LNHDA and CDR2 SQIVND (reference sequence). The CDR3 is 14 residues long. CDR3 sequence: CASSIVSGGDIQYF. In DNA form, the CDR3 reads TGTGCCAGTAGTATAGTCTCAGGGGGAGACATTCAGTACTTC.